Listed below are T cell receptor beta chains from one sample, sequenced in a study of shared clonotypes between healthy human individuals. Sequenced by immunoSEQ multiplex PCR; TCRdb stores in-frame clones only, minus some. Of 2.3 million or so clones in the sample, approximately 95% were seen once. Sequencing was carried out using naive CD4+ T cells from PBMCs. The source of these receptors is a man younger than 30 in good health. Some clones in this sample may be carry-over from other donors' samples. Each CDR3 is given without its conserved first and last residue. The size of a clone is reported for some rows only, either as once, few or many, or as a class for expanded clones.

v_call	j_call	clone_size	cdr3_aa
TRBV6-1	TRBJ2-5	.	ASSEGGWAGGQETQY
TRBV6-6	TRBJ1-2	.	ASSQITNPVNYGYT
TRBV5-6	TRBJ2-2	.	ASSGLRAEELF
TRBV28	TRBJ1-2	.	ASSLIFRESHGGYT
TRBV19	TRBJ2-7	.	ASHPIGGASYEQY
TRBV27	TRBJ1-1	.	ASSSDRTGPTEAF
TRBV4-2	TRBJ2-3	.	ASSQEVTRTASTDTQY
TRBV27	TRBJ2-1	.	ASSATGAYNEQF
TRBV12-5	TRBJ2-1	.	ASGLGTSYNEQF
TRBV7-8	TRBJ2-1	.	ASSLASRSGSGVYNEQF
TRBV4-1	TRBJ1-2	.	ASSQEVSGGYYGYT
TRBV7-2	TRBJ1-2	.	ASSLADSALLPYGYT
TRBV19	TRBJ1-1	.	ASSIVEGNTEAF
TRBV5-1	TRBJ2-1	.	ASSFLTSGDTEQF
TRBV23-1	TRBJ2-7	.	ASPDHSVSNEQY
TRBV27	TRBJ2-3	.	ASSLRTSGLTDTQY
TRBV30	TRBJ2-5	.	AWSSKGAGWTQY
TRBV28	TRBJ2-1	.	ASRHWDSGVGPYNEQF
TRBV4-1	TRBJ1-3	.	ASSLLPGPASGNTIY
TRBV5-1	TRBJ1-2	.	ASSLLGSNYGYT
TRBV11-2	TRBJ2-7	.	ASSLEAGSSYEQY
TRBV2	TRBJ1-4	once	ASSERHADEKLF
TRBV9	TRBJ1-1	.	ASSVVAGLNTEAF
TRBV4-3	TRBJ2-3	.	ASSQDRNTDTQY
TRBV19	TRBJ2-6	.	ASSIIGGGLRYVLT
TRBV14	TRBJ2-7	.	AGSQGASTSSYEQY
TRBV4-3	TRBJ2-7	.	ASSQRGEAGGPFIDYEQY